Each of the 16 T cell receptor beta chains below was sequenced from the same sample in a study of cytomegalovirus exposure and HLA in healthy donors. The repertoire was sequenced with immunoSEQ multiplex PCR; TCRdb's copy has only in-frame clones and lacks some. The sample includes around 230,000 clones, approximately 83% of them seen just once. Sequenced input: PBMCs. The receptors stem from a woman in her 30s in good health and CMV-seropositive.

V usage is TRBV7-8 and J usage is TRBJ2-3, with 8 bases aligning to TRBD2. The trim removed 5 bases at V and 3 bases at J, leaving 16 bases unmatched. CDR1 is SGHVS, CDR2 FQNEAQ, per germline. CDR3 length: 18 residues. CDR3 in amino acids: CASSPRRLAGGSTDTQYF. DNA of the CDR3: TGTGCCAGCAGCCCCCGGAGGTTGGCGGGAGGTAGTACAGATACGCAGTATTTT. Supplemented by reference TRBV7-8 and TRBJ2-3, the full variable domain reads GAGVSQSPRYKVAKRGQDVALRCDPISGHVSLFWYQQALGQGPEFLTYFQNEAQLDKSGLPSDRFFAERPEGSVSTLKIQRTQQEDSAVYLCASSPRRLAGGSTDTQYFGPGTRLTVL.

The chain uses TRBV28 and TRBJ1-1; D gene unclear. The CDR3 is made up of 15 amino acids. Per germline, CDR1 MDHEN and CDR2 SYDVKM. Trimming shortened V by 5 bases and J by 5 bases, and 18 bases separated the two germline ends. CDR3 loop: CASSPHLGDGTEAFF. CDR3 nucleotides: TGTGCCAGCAGTCCACATTTGGGAGATGGAACTGAAGCTTTCTTT.

V gene TRBV5-6 combines with J gene TRBJ2-7; the D is unclear. The CDR3 contains 14 residues. Germline loops: CDR1 SGHDT, CDR2 YYEEEE. The germline V and J ends were trimmed by 0 bases and 5 bases, with 12 bases remaining between them. CDR3 sequence reads: CASSLVSSVHEQYF. The CDR3 region has the DNA TGTGCCAGCAGCTTGGTTAGCAGTGTCCACGAGCAGTACTTC.

The chain joins TRBV21-1 to TRBJ2-3; the listed D gene, TRBD2, was not tested against the DNA. TRBV21-1 is listed as a pseudogene. The CDR3 sequence is 16 residues long. CDR3: CASSKGDYRSTDTQYF. CDR3 sequence (DNA): TGTGCCAGCAGCAAAGGGGACTACCGTAGCACAGATACGCAGTATTTT.

V and J are TRBV7-9 and TRBJ2-2; 7 bases align to TRBD1. Looked up from germline, CDR1 is SEHNR and CDR2 is FQNEAQ (reference sequence). The V segment lost 5 bases and the J segment 6 bases; nucleotides outside the gene matches: 9. CDR3 length: 15 amino acids. CDR3: CASSQGQSFAGELFF. The DNA for the CDR3 is TGTGCCAGCAGCCAGGGACAGTCCTTCGCCGGGGAGCTGTTTTTT.

V usage is TRBV19 and J usage is TRBJ2-7; D unclear. CDR1 and CDR2 (germline): LNHDA, SQIVND (reference sequence). Between the trimmed V and J ends, which lost 4 bases and 0 bases, there was a span of 10 bases. This CDR3 contains 14 residues. The CDR3 DNA sequence: TGTGCCAGTAGTACCCCGCACTCCTCCTACGAGCAGTACTTC. It codes for CASSTPHSSYEQYF.

This chain joins TRBV19 and TRBJ2-1; D perhaps matches TRBD2 (7 bases). Germline values: CDR1 LNHDA, CDR2 SQIVND (reference sequence). Trimming stripped 8 bases from V and 5 bases from J, with 25 bases between. This CDR3 has 17 residues. CDR3 protein: CASGLSPGGGPNNEQFF. CDR3 bases: TGTGCCAGTGGGCTATCTCCGGGGGGCGGGCCAAACAATGAGCAGTTCTTC.

The chain is built from TRBV28 and TRBJ1-1; 10 bases are shared with TRBD1. Looked up from germline, CDR1 is MDHEN and CDR2 is SYDVKM. CDR3 length equals 17 residues. Germline trimming cut 4 bases from V and 3 bases from J; bases unmatched to any gene: 11. CDR3: CASSSYSGQGWDTEAFF. The CDR3 DNA follows: TGTGCCAGCAGTTCTTATTCGGGACAGGGGTGGGACACTGAAGCTTTCTTT. The full variable domain, rest sourced from reference TRBV28 and TRBJ1-1, is DVKVTQSSRYLVKRTGEKVFLECVQDMDHENMFWYRQDPGLGLRLIYFSYDVKMKEKGDIPEGYSVSREKKERFSLILESASTNQTSMYLCASSSYSGQGWDTEAFFGQGTRLTVV.

V is TRBV27 and J is TRBJ2-3, with 7 bases fitting TRBD2. This CDR3 region has 14 residues. V trimming: 5 bases; J trimming: 1 base; junction bases outside the gene matches: 3. CDR1 MNHEY and CDR2 SMNVEV come from the germline V gene (reference sequence). The CDR3 nucleotides read TGTGCCAGCAGTAACCTAGCGGGCACAGATACGCAGTATTTT. Protein product: CASSNLAGTDTQYF.

V is TRBV19 and J is TRBJ1-1; D remains ambiguous. Germline V gives CDR1 LNHDA, CDR2 SQIVND (reference sequence). Trimming stripped 10 bases from V and 1 base from J, with 7 bases between. The CDR3 covers 11 residues. The CDR3 region has the DNA TGTGCCATAATGAGGAACACTGAAGCTTTCTTT. This gives the protein CAIMRNTEAFF.

The chain carries TRBV9 and TRBJ2-1; TRBD1 is a possible D gene (6 bases). The CDR3 sequence is 15 residues long. Trimming took off 3 bases at V and 8 bases at J, with 18 bases between the two ends. Germline loops: CDR1 SGDLS, CDR2 YYNGEE. The CDR3 region has the DNA TGTGCCAGCAGCGCCCACAGGGCGTTCTTTGATGAGCAGTTCTTC. Translation gives CASSAHRAFFDEQFF.

The chain links TRBV7-2 to TRBJ2-7; D gene ambiguous. Germline V gene lookup returns CDR1 SGHTA and CDR2 FQGNSA. V lost 3 bases and J lost 7, with 7 bases in between. The CDR3 extends over 11 amino acids. The CDR3 DNA reads as TGTGCCAGCAGCTTGGGCTTAGAGCAGTACTTC. It translates to CASSLGLEQYF.

This clone was found a few times. The CDR3 DNA sequence: TGTGCCAGCAGCATGGGCCGAGACTCTGGAAACACCATATATTTT. Its protein product is CASSMGRDSGNTIYF. The gene calls are TRBV6-5 and TRBJ1-3; D is undetermined. V was trimmed by 6 bases and J by 0 bases, leaving 12 bases between them. There are 15 residues in the CDR3. The germline gives CDR1 MNHEY, CDR2 SVGAGI.

As to this clone: Other DNA sequences in the sample encode the same CDR3. The chain joins TRBV20-1 to TRBJ1-4; TRBD1 aligns across 9 bases. From germline, CDR1 is DFQATT and CDR2 SNEGSKA (reference sequence). The V gene end was trimmed by 5 bases and the J gene end by 11 bases; junction bases not matched to a gene: 3. The CDR3 length is 11 residues. The CDR3 DNA is TGCAGTGCTCGGACAGGGGAGAAACTGTTTTTT. It codes for CSARTGEKLFF.

The gene calls are TRBV2 and TRBJ1-5; 11 nucleotides line up with TRBD1. Germline assignment: CDR1 SNHLY and CDR2 FYNNEI. The length of the CDR3 is 14 residues. V was pared by 5 bases and J by 6 bases, with 3 bases of the junction left unmatched. The CDR3 loop is CASSWDRGTQPQHF. CDR3 bases: TGTGCCAGCAGTTGGGACAGGGGGACTCAGCCCCAGCATTTT.

This chain uses TRBV5-6 with TRBJ2-7, with a possible D match to TRBD1 (6 bases). Germline V gives CDR1 SGHDT, CDR2 YYEEEE. Trimming stripped 4 bases from V and 6 bases from J, with 17 bases between. The CDR3 has 14 amino acids. The CDR3 is CASSLRDKVPEQYF. CDR3 nucleotides: TGTGCCAGCAGCCTTCGGGACAAGGTCCCCGAGCAGTACTTC.